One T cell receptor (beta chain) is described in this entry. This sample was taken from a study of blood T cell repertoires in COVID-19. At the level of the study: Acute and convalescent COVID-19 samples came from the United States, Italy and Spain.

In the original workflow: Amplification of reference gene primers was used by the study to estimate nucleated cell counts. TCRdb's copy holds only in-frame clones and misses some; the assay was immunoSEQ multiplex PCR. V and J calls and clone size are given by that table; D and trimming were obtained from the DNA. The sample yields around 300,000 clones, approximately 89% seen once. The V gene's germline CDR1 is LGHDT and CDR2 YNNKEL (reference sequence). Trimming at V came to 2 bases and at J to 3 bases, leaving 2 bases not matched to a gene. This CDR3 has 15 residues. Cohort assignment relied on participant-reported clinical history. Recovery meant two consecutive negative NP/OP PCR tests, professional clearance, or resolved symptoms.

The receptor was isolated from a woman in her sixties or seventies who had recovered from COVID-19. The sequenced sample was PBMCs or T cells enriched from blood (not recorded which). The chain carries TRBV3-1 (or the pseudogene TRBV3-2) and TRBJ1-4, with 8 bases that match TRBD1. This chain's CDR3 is CASSQTTGANEKLFF. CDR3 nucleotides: TGTGCCAGCAGCCAAACGACAGGGGCTAATGAAAAACTGTTTTTT.